Listed below are T cell receptor beta chains from one sample, sequenced in a study of cytomegalovirus exposure and HLA in healthy donors. Profiling relied on immunoSEQ multiplex PCR, and the TCRdb table lists in-frame clones only, not all of them. The table lists tens of thousands of clones, 94% of them singletons. Specimen: PBMCs. The receptors come from a woman aged 18-29 years in good health and CMV-seronegative. Each CDR3 is given with its conserved first and last residue. The D gene is left open where the match is weak. Size is stated for part of the rows, as once, few or many counts, or as a class when the clone is expanded.

TRBV5-1	TRBJ2-7	NA	NA	TGCGCCAGCAGCTGGGACATAGAGACCTACGAGCAGTACTTC	CASSWDIETYEQYF
TRBV10-3	TRBJ1-2	NA	TRBD1	TGTGCCCTCATCCCGGGACAGGGTCGCAACTATGGCTACACCTTC	CALIPGQGRNYGYTF
TRBV6-5	TRBJ1-1	NA	NA	TGTGCCAGCAGTTACGAGGGGGACACTGAAGCTTTCTTT	CASSYEGDTEAFF
TRBV6-1	TRBJ2-7	few	NA	TGTGCCAGCAGCCAAGACAGTTACGAGCAGTACTTC	CASSQDSYEQYF
TRBV7-9	TRBJ2-1	NA	TRBD2	TGTGCCAGCAGCTTAATAGGAGCGGGAGGAATGAACAATGAGCAGTTCTTC	CASSLIGAGGMNNEQFF
TRBV5-1	TRBJ2-3	NA	NA	TGCGCCAGCAGCTTGGTCAGGGGTATCCGTCCAGATACGCAGTATTTT	CASSLVRGIRPDTQYF
TRBV30	TRBJ1-2	NA	NA	TGTGCCTGGAGTTTGGAGGCACCCCGCAATGGCTACACCTTC	CAWSLEAPRNGYTF
TRBV9	TRBJ2-3	NA	TRBD2	TGTGCCAGCAGCCCCCAACTGGGACTAGCGGGCTCTAGTTACACAGATACGCAGTATTTT	CASSPQLGLAGSSYTDTQYF
TRBV11-3	TRBJ2-3	few	TRBD1	TGTGCCAGCAGCGCCAGACAGGGGAGCACAGATACGCAGTATTTT	CASSARQGSTDTQYF
TRBV5-1	TRBJ2-1	NA	NA	TGCGCCAGCAGCTTCGGGGGTATGAACTCCTACAATGAGCAGTTCTTC	CASSFGGMNSYNEQFF
TRBV27	TRBJ2-7	NA	NA	TGTGCCACTTCACTAGCCCTTAAGGACTACGAGCAGTACTTC	CATSLALKDYEQYF
TRBV28	TRBJ1-6	NA	TRBD1	TGTGCCAGCAGTTTGGTGGGACAGGGACGGTCACCCCTCCACTTT	CASSLVGQGRSPLHF
TRBV6-5	TRBJ2-3	NA	NA	TGTGCCAGCAGTTACGGGGGGGCCACAGATACGCAGTATTTT	CASSYGGATDTQYF
TRBV5-1	TRBJ2-1	NA	TRBD2	TGCGCCAGCAGCTTGAGGATCGGGACTAACATCGGCAATGAGCAGTTCTTC	CASSLRIGTNIGNEQFF
TRBV4-2	TRBJ2-3	NA	TRBD2	TGTGCCAGCAGCCAAGAGCGGGGGGGCCCAGATACGCAGTATTTT	CASSQERGGPDTQYF
TRBV11-2	TRBJ2-7	NA	TRBD2	TGTGCCAGCAGCAGGGGGGGGGCTAGCGGGAGCTACGAGCAGTACTTC	CASSRGGASGSYEQYF
TRBV7-9	TRBJ1-5	NA	TRBD1	TGTGCCAGCAGTCTAGCCCTACAGGGGCGAAGCAATCAGCCCCAGCATTTT	CASSLALQGRSNQPQHF
TRBV4-2	TRBJ2-1	NA	NA	TGTGCCAGCAGCCAAGACAGCCCCGGGGGGCCTTACAATGAGCAGTTCTTC	CASSQDSPGGPYNEQFF
TRBV30	TRBJ1-6	NA	NA	TGTGCCTGGAGTTCAGGGGATGGTTCACCCCTCCACTTT	CAWSSGDGSPLHF
TRBV19	TRBJ2-3	NA	TRBD1	TGTGCCAGTAAAGGACAGGTTGGCACAGATACGCAGTATTTT	CASKGQVGTDTQYF
TRBV9	TRBJ1-3	once	NA	TGTGCCAGCAACACACCTACAGGGATCCAATCTGGAAACACCATATATTTT	CASNTPTGIQSGNTIYF
TRBV6-1	TRBJ2-2	NA	NA	TGTGCCAGCAGTGAGGGAGGGAACACCGGGGAGCTGTTTTTT	CASSEGGNTGELFF
TRBV29-1	TRBJ2-2	NA	TRBD1	TGCAGCGTTACATCGACAGGGAGCACCGGGGAGCTGTTTTTT	CSVTSTGSTGELFF
TRBV4-1	TRBJ2-3	NA	NA	TGCGCCAGCAGCCCGCTGGCGCAGGGATACACAGATACGCAGTATTTT	CASSPLAQGYTDTQYF